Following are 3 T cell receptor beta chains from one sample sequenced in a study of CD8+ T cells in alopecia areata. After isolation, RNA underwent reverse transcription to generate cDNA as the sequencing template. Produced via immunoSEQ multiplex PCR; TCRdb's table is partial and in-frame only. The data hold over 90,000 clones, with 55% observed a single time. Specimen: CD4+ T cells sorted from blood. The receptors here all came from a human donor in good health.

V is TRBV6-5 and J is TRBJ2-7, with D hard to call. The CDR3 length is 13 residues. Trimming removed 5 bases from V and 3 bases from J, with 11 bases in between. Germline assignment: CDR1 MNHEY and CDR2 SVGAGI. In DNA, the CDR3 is TGTGCCAGCAGTGAACAACTTTACTACGAGCAGTACTTC. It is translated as CASSEQLYYEQYF.

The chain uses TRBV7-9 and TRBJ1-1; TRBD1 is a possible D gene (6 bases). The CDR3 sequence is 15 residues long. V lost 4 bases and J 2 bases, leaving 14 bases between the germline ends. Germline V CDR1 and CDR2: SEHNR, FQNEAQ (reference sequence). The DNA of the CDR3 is TGTGCCAGCAGCTCTTTAGGACAGATTAACACTGAAGCTTTCTTT. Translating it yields CASSSLGQINTEAFF.

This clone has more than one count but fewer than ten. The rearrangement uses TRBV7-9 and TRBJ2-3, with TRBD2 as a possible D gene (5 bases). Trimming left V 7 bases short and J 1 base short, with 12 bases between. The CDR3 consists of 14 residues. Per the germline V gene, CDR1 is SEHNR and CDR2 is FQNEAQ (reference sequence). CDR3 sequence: CASTPAGGTDTQYF. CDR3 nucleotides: TGTGCCAGCACCCCGGCCGGGGGCACAGATACGCAGTATTTT.